Each of the 27 T cell receptor beta chains below was sequenced from the same sample in a study of blood T cell repertoires in COVID-19. TCRdb's table, derived via immunoSEQ multiplex PCR, lists solely in-frame clones and lacks some. Counted here are about 51,000 clones, 82% occurring once; the ten biggest clones make up roughly 13%. The sequencing sample was made of peripheral blood. These receptors all stem from a human donor with acute or convalescent COVID-19. The donor label of this sample is uncertain.

The chain has TRBV7-9 and TRBJ2-3; D is possibly TRBD2 (6 bases). Per the germline V gene, CDR1 is SEHNR and CDR2 is FQNEAQ (reference sequence). CDR3 length equals 16 residues. V lost 8 bases and J 0 bases, leaving 18 bases between the germline ends. CDR3 amino acids: CASATVGGSSTDTQYF. CDR3 DNA: TGTGCCAGCGCTACAGTGGGGGGAAGTAGCACAGATACGCAGTATTTT. The variable domain in full, with the rest retrieved from reference TRBV7-9 and TRBJ2-3, is DTGVSQNPRHKITKRGQNVTFRCDPISEHNRLYWYRQTLGQGPEFLTYFQNEAQLEKSRLLSDRFSAERPKGSFSTLEIQRTEQGDSAMYLCASATVGGSSTDTQYFGPGTRLTVL.

This rearrangement joins TRBV7-9 to TRBJ2-7, with a weak D call TRBD1 (6 bases). CDR1 is SEHNR, CDR2 FQNEAQ, per germline (reference sequence). The CDR3 spans 15 residues. V was cut by 1 base and J by 1 base, with 11 bases left in between. DNA of the CDR3: TGTGCCAGCAGCTTAGTGGCAGGGGCATCCTACGAGCAGTACTTC. It translates to CASSLVAGASYEQYF.

The V and J genes are TRBV2 and TRBJ1-2; D gene unclear. CDR1 and CDR2 from the germline V gene are SNHLY and FYNNEI. The CDR3 length is 17 residues. Trimming removed 3 bases at V and 4 bases at J, with 21 bases between. The CDR3 nucleotides are TGTGCCAGCAGTGATTACGCAGGTGGTTTTAGGTCCTATGGCTACACCTTC. It codes for CASSDYAGGFRSYGYTF.

This chain links TRBV28 with TRBJ2-5; tentative D call: TRBD2 (7 bases). Germline V gives CDR1 MDHEN, CDR2 SYDVKM. V gave up 2 bases and J gave up 4 bases, with 11 bases separating them. CDR3 length: 14 amino acids. CDR3 sequence reads: CASSLVGGGETQYF. CDR3 coding DNA: TGTGCCAGCAGTTTAGTGGGAGGGGGAGAGACCCAGTACTTC.

The chain joins TRBV3-1 (or the pseudogene TRBV3-2) to TRBJ2-1; TRBD2 matches at 8 bases. This CDR3 is built from 14 residues. Germline CDR1 is LGHDT and CDR2 is YNNKEL (reference sequence). Trimming took 8 bases from V and 5 from J; bases not matched to a gene: 8. The CDR3 loop is CASGKWREDNEQFF. The CDR3 nucleotides are TGTGCCAGCGGGAAGTGGCGGGAGGACAATGAGCAGTTCTTC.

The chain uses TRBV6-5 and TRBJ1-2; TRBD1 matches 7 bases. V lost 2 bases, J lost 7 bases, and 10 bases stayed unmatched. Germline-derived CDR1 and CDR2 are MNHEY and SVGAGI. The length of the CDR3 is 15 residues. The CDR3: CASSYPTKGAVGYTF. CDR3 sequence (DNA): TGTGCCAGCAGTTACCCAACTAAGGGGGCCGTTGGCTACACCTTC.

This clone is termed medium-sized (0.01 to 0.1%). Germline is not matched at one junction end, which may reflect a read error. The chain uses TRBV7-7 and TRBJ2-5, with 7 positions matching TRBD2. Germline CDR1 is SSHAT and CDR2 is FNYEAQ (reference sequence). This CDR3 region has 18 residues. DNA of the CDR3: TGTGCTAGCAGCTTAGGACCCGTGGCTAGCGGAGACCAAGAGACCCAGTACTTC. Protein product: CASSLGPVASGDQETQYF. Combining the CDR3 with reference TRBV7-7 and TRBJ2-5 gives the whole variable domain GAGVSQSPRYKVTKRGQDVTLRCDPISSHATLYWYQQALGQGPEFLTYFNYEAQPDKSGLPSDRFSAERPEGSISTLTIQRTEQRDSAMYRCASSLGPVASGDQETQYFGPGTRLLVL.

J is TRBJ1-1 and V is TRBV15, with 9 bases aligning to TRBD1. The J segment lost 7 bases and the V segment lost 2 bases, leaving 2 bases of the junction unmatched. CDR1 is LNHNV and CDR2 is YYDKDF in the germline V gene (reference sequence). This CDR3 has 13 amino acids. CDR3 in DNA: TGTGCCACCAGCAGAATGACAGGGGGTGAAGCTTTCTTT. Protein sequence: CATSRMTGGEAFF. Together with reference TRBV15 and TRBJ1-1, the CDR3 gives the full variable domain: DAMVIQNPRYQVTQFGKPVTLSCSQTLNHNVMYWYQQKSSQAPKLLFHYYDKDFNNEADTPDNFQSRRPNTSFCFLDIRSPGLGDTAMYLCATSRMTGGEAFFGQGTRLTVV.

The chain joins TRBV5-6 to TRBJ1-6, with D tentatively TRBD1 (6 bases). The length of the CDR3 is 17 residues. Per the germline V gene, CDR1 is SGHDT and CDR2 is YYEEEE. V was cut by 0 bases and J by 9 bases, with 19 bases left in between. CDR3 region: CASSLGHGGLSGSPLHF. The DNA for the CDR3 is TGTGCCAGCAGCTTGGGGCACGGGGGGCTGAGTGGTTCACCCCTCCACTTT.

The V gene is TRBV3-1 (or the pseudogene TRBV3-2), the J gene TRBJ2-3, with D maybe TRBD1 (6 bases). This CDR3 comprises 15 residues. Trimming shortened V by 1 base and J by 1 base, and 9 bases separated the two germline ends. Per the germline V gene, CDR1 is LGHDT and CDR2 is YNNKEL (reference sequence). CDR3 nucleotides: TGTGCCAGCAGCCAAGGCAGGGGCCGCACAGATACGCAGTATTTT. Encoded protein: CASSQGRGRTDTQYF.

V is TRBV9 and J is TRBJ2-7, with TRBD1 matching 8 bases. The CDR3 loop spans 15 amino acids. V shed 0 bases and J 5 bases; nucleotides not matched to a gene: 7. The germline V gene encodes CDR1 SGDLS and CDR2 YYNGEE. CDR3 in amino acids: CASSVGGPGGDEQYF. The CDR3 DNA is TGTGCCAGCAGCGTAGGGGGACCAGGGGGCGACGAGCAGTACTTC.

This rearrangement joins TRBV27 to TRBJ2-3, with 13 bases aligning to TRBD2. Losses at the gene ends were 5 bases for V and 5 bases for J; bases not matched to a gene: 16. The CDR3 consists of 19 residues. CDR1 and CDR2 from the germline V gene are MNHEY and SMNVEV (reference sequence). This CDR3 reads CASSPYRLAGGPARDTQYF. As DNA, the CDR3 is TGTGCCAGCAGTCCCTACAGACTAGCGGGGGGCCCAGCCCGAGATACGCAGTATTTT.

This clone showed up just once. The chain carries TRBV28 and TRBJ1-6, with D possibly TRBD1 on 6 matching bases. The CDR3 extends over 13 amino acids. The germline gives CDR1 MDHEN, CDR2 SYDVKM. V was pared by 7 bases and J by 8 bases, with 12 bases between. The CDR3 region is CASKQGTDSPLHF. The CDR3, as DNA: TGTGCCAGCAAGCAGGGGACGGATTCACCCCTCCACTTT.

In its sample, this clone was seen a few times. This chain links TRBV7-2 with TRBJ2-7; TRBD2 matches at 8 bases. The germline V gene encodes CDR1 SGHTA and CDR2 FQGNSA. Losses at the gene ends were 1 base for V and 7 bases for J; bases not matched to a gene: 9. CDR3 size: 15 residues. The DNA for the CDR3 is TGTGCCAGCAGCTTAGATGGCGGGGGGTCGTGGGAGCAGTACTTC. It codes for CASSLDGGGSWEQYF.

The V and J genes are TRBV27 and TRBJ1-6; 11 bases line up with TRBD1. This CDR3 is 17 amino acids long. From germline, CDR1 is MNHEY and CDR2 SMNVEV (reference sequence). Unmatched junction bases numbered 7, after V lost 3 bases and J lost 6 bases. The CDR3 reads CASSFNSGQGANSPLHF. CDR3 bases: TGTGCCAGCAGTTTCAACTCTGGACAGGGGGCTAATTCACCCCTCCACTTT.

The chain uses TRBV5-1 and TRBJ1-2; no clear D gene. Germline V gene sequence: CDR1 SGHRS, CDR2 YFSETQ. Trimming removed 3 bases at V and 5 bases at J, with 14 bases between. The length of the CDR3 is 14 residues. CDR3 protein: CASSSDGGGYGYTF. The CDR3 coding sequence is TGCGCCAGCAGCTCGGACGGAGGAGGATATGGCTACACCTTC.

A remark on this clone: This specimen includes other DNA sequences encoding the same CDR3. The chain combines TRBV3-1 (or the pseudogene TRBV3-2) with TRBJ2-1; 7 bases line up with TRBD1. V gave up 1 base and J gave up 1 base; unmatched junction bases: 1. Germline CDR1 and CDR2: LGHDT and YNNKEL (reference sequence). CDR3 length equals 15 residues. The CDR3 DNA is TGTGCCAGCAGCCAAGCAGGGGGTTCCTACAATGAGCAGTTCTTC. Translated, it gives CASSQAGGSYNEQFF.

This clone was seen only once. This chain joins TRBV6-5 and TRBJ2-7; 7 bases agree with TRBD1. The CDR3 is 16 amino acids. V gave up 0 bases and J gave up 2 bases; unmatched junction bases: 7. In germline, CDR1 is MNHEY, CDR2 SVGAGI. The CDR3 spells CASSYSGAGGTYEQYF. The CDR3, as DNA: TGTGCCAGCAGTTACTCAGGGGCAGGGGGAACCTACGAGCAGTACTTC.

V is TRBV4-1 and J is TRBJ1-1; 8 positions agree with TRBD1. The V gene's germline CDR1 is MGHRA and CDR2 YSYEKL. The J segment lost 1 base and the V segment lost 3 bases, leaving 4 bases of the junction unmatched. This CDR3 comprises 15 residues. The CDR3 loop is CASSQTGASNTEAFF. CDR3 nucleotide sequence: TGCGCCAGCAGCCAGACAGGGGCCTCGAACACTGAAGCTTTCTTT.

This clone has a handful of counts. V usage is TRBV14 and J usage is TRBJ1-1, with D hard to call. Germline CDR1 reads SGHDN; CDR2 reads FVKESK. This CDR3 is 13 amino acids long. Trimming removed 3 bases at V and 0 bases at J, with 5 bases between. The CDR3 DNA sequence: TGTGCCAGCAGCCAGAACATGAACACTGAAGCTTTCTTT. It specifies CASSQNMNTEAFF.

The genes are TRBV5-1 and TRBJ2-6, with a weak D call TRBD1 (7 bases). Per the germline V gene, CDR1 is SGHRS and CDR2 is YFSETQ. The CDR3 sequence is 15 residues long. Trimming shortened V by 4 bases and J by 2 bases, and 10 bases separated the two germline ends. The CDR3 DNA reads TGCGCCAGCAGCGGCGGGACAGCTGGGGCCAACGTCCTGACTTTC. This translates into CASSGGTAGANVLTF.

This clone was seen more than once but under ten times. The chain links TRBV30 to TRBJ2-1; 7 nucleotides agree with TRBD2. There are 14 residues in the CDR3. In germline, CDR1 is GTSNPN, CDR2 SVGIG (reference sequence). V shed 3 bases and J 3 bases; nucleotides not matched to a gene: 5. CDR3 protein: CAWRGGRGYNEQFF. CDR3 sequence (DNA): TGTGCCTGGAGGGGCGGGAGAGGCTACAATGAGCAGTTCTTC.

This clone showed up just a few times. The rearrangement uses TRBV9 and TRBJ2-1; a possible D gene is TRBD2 (5 bases). Germline V gives CDR1 SGDLS, CDR2 YYNGEE. The CDR3 sequence is 14 residues long. Trimming cost V 8 bases and J 6 bases, with 18 bases left between them. The CDR3 region has the DNA TGTGCCAGTGCGACGGGGATCAGCGGCAATGAGCAGTTCTTC. This codes for CASATGISGNEQFF. The full variable domain, its missing parts supplied by reference TRBV9 and TRBJ2-1, is DSGVTQTPKHLITATGQRVTLRCSPRSGDLSVYWYQQSLDQGLQFLIQYYNGEERAKGNILERFSAQQFPDLHSELNLSSLELGDSALYFCASATGISGNEQFFGPGTRLTVL.

The rearrangement links TRBV6-5 to TRBJ2-5; TRBD2 might be the D (6 bases). The CDR3 totals 12 residues. Trimming stripped 6 bases from V and 5 bases from J, with 10 bases between. Germline V gene sequence: CDR1 MNHEY, CDR2 SVGAGI. CDR3 in DNA: TGTGCCAGCAGCCGACTAGGGGAGACCCAGTACTTC. Amino acids: CASSRLGETQYF.

V and J are TRBV19 and TRBJ2-7; 9 bases fit TRBD1. The V gene's germline CDR1 is LNHDA and CDR2 SQIVND (reference sequence). The CDR3 runs 13 residues. The J segment lost 6 bases and the V segment lost 6 bases, leaving 6 bases of the junction unmatched. CDR3 residues: CASRPGQGAEQYF. The CDR3 coding sequence is TGTGCCAGTAGACCGGGACAGGGTGCCGAGCAGTACTTC.

The chain links TRBV24-1 to TRBJ2-3; the match to TRBD1 covers 11 bases. The CDR3 loop spans 17 amino acids. The V gene end was trimmed by 1 base and the J gene end by 1 base; junction bases not matched to a gene: 3. Germline V CDR1 and CDR2: KGHDR, SFDVKD. The CDR3 loop is CATSDLPGQGGTDTQYF. The DNA for the CDR3 is TGTGCCACCAGTGATTTACCGGGACAGGGGGGCACAGATACGCAGTATTTT.

The V gene is TRBV6-4, the J gene TRBJ1-2; D might be TRBD1 (6 bases). Trimming cost V 4 bases and J 2 bases, with 23 bases left between them. The CDR3 runs 18 residues. Germline V CDR1 and CDR2: MRHNA, SNTAGT. The CDR3 loop is CASSAPSSAGVRNYGYTF. In nucleotides, the CDR3 is TGTGCCAGCAGTGCTCCGAGTTCGGCAGGGGTGAGGAACTATGGCTACACCTTC.